These 5 T cell receptor beta chains originate from one sample sequenced in a study of technical replicates of blood from a few donors. This table comes from immunoSEQ multiplex PCR, and its TCRdb copy is limited to in-frame clones, with some not included. The sample lists 80,000 to 85,000 clones, 75% to 90% occurring once. The sequencing input was T cells isolated from PBMCs. The receptors shown here come from a human donor in good health.

The CDR3 DNA sequence: TGTGCCAGCAGCCCCCGGGACAGTAGTACGCAGTATTTT. This sequence encodes CASSPRDSSTQYF. This chain joins TRBV13 and TRBJ2-3; 7 bases fit TRBD1. Germline CDR1 reads PRHDT; CDR2 reads FYEKMQ (reference sequence). Unmatched junction bases numbered 7, after V lost 5 bases and J lost 8 bases. The CDR3 has 13 amino acids.

This clone was observed a single time. The sample holds other DNA sequences that translate to the same CDR3. The rearrangement uses TRBV18 and TRBJ1-1; no reliable D call. The germline V gene has CDR1 KGHSH and CDR2 LQKENI. CDR3 length: 13 residues. Trimming removed 2 bases from V and 0 bases from J, with 4 bases in between. CDR3 in DNA: TGTGCCAGCTCACCAAGCGTGAACACTGAAGCTTTCTTT. Translated, it gives CASSPSVNTEAFF.

The CDR3 region is CAISQQGIGSNYGYTF. For the CDR3, the DNA is TGTGCCATCAGTCAACAGGGGATCGGTAGTAACTATGGCTACACCTTC. The chain joins TRBV10-3 to TRBJ1-2, with 7 bases fitting TRBD1. Germline V gives CDR1 ENHRY, CDR2 SYGVKD. CDR3 length equals 16 residues. V shed 5 bases and J 1 base; nucleotides not matched to a gene: 10.

This chain links TRBV10-3 with TRBJ2-3, with a tentative D call TRBD2 (5 bases). Germline CDR1 ENHRY, CDR2 SYGVKD. There are 15 residues in the CDR3. Trimming removed 2 bases at V and 2 bases at J, with 11 bases between. The CDR3 region has the DNA TGTGCCATCAGTGAGGGACTGGCCCCCACAGATACGCAGTATTTT. This sequence encodes CAISEGLAPTDTQYF.

The genes are TRBV18 and TRBJ2-5; 10 bases are shared with TRBD1. V trimming: 3 bases; J trimming: 5 bases; junction bases outside the gene matches: 9. The CDR3 spans 16 residues. CDR1 and CDR2 from the germline V gene are KGHSH and LQKENI. The CDR3 loop is CASSPRQGAIRETQYF. CDR3 DNA sequence: TGTGCCAGCTCACCGAGACAGGGGGCGATAAGGGAGACCCAGTACTTC.